This record concerns one T cell receptor (beta chain) sequence. Its antigen is currently unknown. This sample was included in a study of CD8 T cells in ankylosing spondylitis. Findings of the study overall: It appeared that ankylosing spondylitis blood was characterized by a TCR beta motif of fewer than 10 highly homologous variants.

TCRdb itself ran the 5' RACE reads through MiXCR, one entry per CDR3 protein. The sample shows some 240,000 distinct CDR3 sequences, about 7% of them seen only once. The CDR3 extends over 13 amino acids. The germline V gene encodes CDR1 SGHKS and CDR2 YYEKEE (reference sequence). V was clipped by 1 base and J by 4 bases, with 3 bases between them. The chain couples TRBV5-5 to TRBJ2-6; D ambiguous. The sequenced sample consisted of blood, either unsorted or a sorted T cell fraction (not recorded which). The receptor comes from a male donor with ankylosing spondylitis. This CDR3 reads CASSLRGANVLTF. CDR3 sequence (DNA): TGTGCCAGCAGCTTGCGCGGGGCCAACGTCCTGACTTTC.